The text below deals with one T cell receptor beta chain. The antigen this receptor binds is unknown. No qualities accompany the bases; no much larger clone lies one base away. These data belong to a study of blood T cell repertoires in COVID-19 (dated by TCRdb to the early 2020s). The study in broad terms: Samples covering the acute and convalescent phases of COVID-19 were provided by collaborators in the United States, Italy and Spain. The prospective study material was composed of cDNA or gDNA derived from T cells, B-cell-depleted T cells, or PBMCs. Deeply sampled blood TCRbeta repertoires from subjects exposed to, actively infected with, or recovered from COVID-19 were included in the dataset. A freely available public database, intended as a resource for researchers studying the immune response to SARS-CoV-2, is where the repertoires were released. The samples were drawn from the first 160 participants of the ongoing ImmuneRACE study and from over a thousand subjects provided by 6 global collaborators. A de-identified subject ID, COVID-19 status, age in years and sex were almost always included in the sample metadata. HLA class I and class II types, where available, came from metadata supplied by the sample provider rather than from assay-based typing.

The immunoSEQ Assay, a bias-controlled multiplex PCR, was used to amplify TCRbeta CDR3 regions from genomic DNA. In the source study's methods: Nucleated cell counts per sample were estimated from amplification of reference gene primers within the assay. Sequence reads were collapsed and filtered to measure the absolute abundance of every unique TCRbeta CDR3 rearrangement. For each sample, productive Simpson clonality was calculated as the square root of Simpson's diversity index across productive rearrangements. Held by TCRdb, this immuneACCESS table contains in-frame sequences only and omits some clones. Under half of the omission traces to an unresolved V gene where checked; the cause of the rest is unknown. V and J calls plus clone size are reproduced from that table; the DNA served to infer D and trimming. Within this sample are fewer than 250,000 clones, with 92% of them counted one time only. Roughly 0.79% of the sample is held by the ten biggest clonotypes.

In Seattle, one collaborating source enrolled patients while the infection was active and tracked those patients longitudinally over the course of disease. The collaborating institutions used their own protocols to collect whole blood in K2EDTA tubes. Collaborator samples were shipped for TCRbeta analysis as frozen whole blood, isolated PBMCs, or DNA extracted from either sample type. The CDR3, from cysteine to phenylalanine, totals 14 residues. This entry keeps only the CDR3 DNA: 42 bases, framed from base 1. The V and J ends are trimmed by 5 bases and 5 bases, leaving 16 bases between them. CDR1 and CDR2 (SGHRS, YFSETQ) derive from the germline V gene. Findings and caveats that apply to the study as a whole: The quantity of clinical and demographic metadata differed by source and by participant and was supplied without curation.

This receptor chain uses TRBV5-1 and TRBJ2-5; the D gene is perhaps TRBD1, from 6 matching bases. The sample taken for sequencing was peripheral blood. The receptor's source is a man in his thirties or forties with COVID-19, enrolled during active disease. The CDR3 in this case is CASRGAAPYETQYF. At the DNA level, the sequence is TGCGCCAGCAGGGGGGCCGCCCCTTATGAGACCCAGTACTTC. Reference TRBV5-1 and TRBJ2-5 proteins supply the regions before and after the CDR3; the full variable domain is: KAGVTQTPRYLIKTRGQQVTLSCSPISGHRSVSWYQQTPGQGLQFLFEYFSETQRNKGNFPGRFSGRQFSNSRSEMNVSTLELGDSALYLCASRGAAPYETQYFGPGTRLLVL.